The 24 T cell receptor beta chains reported below all come from one sample, sequenced in a study of blood T cell repertoires in COVID-19. Generated by immunoSEQ multiplex PCR, the TCRdb table keeps only in-frame clones and is missing some. The sample shows about 130,000 clones, around 81% of them seen only once. The sequenced material came from peripheral blood. The receptors stem from a man younger than 45 with COVID-19, enrolled during active disease.

The rearrangement uses TRBV30 and TRBJ2-3; D ambiguous. The CDR3 loop spans 13 amino acids. CDR1 and CDR2 from the germline V gene are GTSNPN and SVGIG (reference sequence). Trimming pared 2 bases from V and 2 bases from J, leaving 8 bases between. CDR3 coding DNA: TGTGCCTGGAGTATCAAAAACACAGATACGCAGTATTTT. Its translation: CAWSIKNTDTQYF.

The chain is built from TRBV5-1 and TRBJ2-2; D gene uncertain. The CDR3 spans 12 residues. V lost 4 bases, J lost 2 bases, and 3 bases lay in between. The germline gives CDR1 SGHRS, CDR2 YFSETQ. CDR3 region: CASSPNTGELFF. In DNA form, the CDR3 reads TGCGCCAGCAGCCCAAACACCGGGGAGCTGTTTTTT.

V and J are TRBV10-3 and TRBJ1-1; tentative D call: TRBD1 (5 bases). CDR1 and CDR2 from the germline V gene are ENHRY and SYGVKD. V was cut by 4 bases and J by 3 bases, with 12 bases left in between. This CDR3 contains 14 residues. CDR3 nucleotide sequence: TGTGCCATCAGTGTGCGGGGGAGGGACACTGAAGCTTTCTTT. Translation gives CAISVRGRDTEAFF.

The V and J genes are TRBV27 and TRBJ2-7, with 12 bases matching TRBD1. Germline V gene data show CDR1 as MNHEY and CDR2 as SMNVEV (reference sequence). V was clipped by 7 bases and J by 4 bases; unmatched bases: 11. The CDR3 contains 16 residues. CDR3 bases: TGTGCCAGCACCAAGAAGTGGGGACAGGGGGCGTACGAGCAGTACTTC. Its translation is CASTKKWGQGAYEQYF.

V gene TRBV28 combines with J gene TRBJ1-5; 7 bases fit TRBD1. The junction had 3 bases not matched to a gene; V was cut back by 7 bases and J by 3 bases. The CDR3 is 13 amino acids. Germline loops: CDR1 MDHEN, CDR2 SYDVKM. In nucleotides, the CDR3 is TGTGCCAGCAATACAGGGGCCAATCAGCCCCAGCATTTT. Encoded protein: CASNTGANQPQHF.

The CDR3 sequence: CASSGVAKNIQYF. CDR3 in DNA: TGTGCCAGCAGTGGAGTAGCCAAAAACATTCAGTACTTC. This chain links TRBV2 with TRBJ2-4; the D is unclear. This CDR3 contains 13 residues. Germline loops: CDR1 SNHLY, CDR2 FYNNEI. Trimming took off 4 bases at V and 0 bases at J, with 4 bases between the two ends.

V usage is TRBV27 and J usage is TRBJ2-3; TRBD2 matches 8 bases. After removal of 5 bases from V and 1 base from J, the junction contained 8 bases not matched to a gene. Germline V gene lookup returns CDR1 MNHEY and CDR2 SMNVEV (reference sequence). The CDR3 sequence is 16 residues long. The CDR3 bases are TGTGCCAGCAGTCTCGACCGGGAGGGGCGCACAGATACGCAGTATTTT. It is translated as CASSLDREGRTDTQYF.

The chain employs TRBV30 and TRBJ1-5; 7 positions match TRBD1. The CDR3 is 15 amino acids. V gave up 5 bases and J gave up 2 bases; unmatched junction bases: 9. Germline V lookup: CDR1 GTSNPN, CDR2 SVGIG (reference sequence). This CDR3 is CAWESGQGGNQPQHF. The CDR3 nucleotides read TGTGCCTGGGAATCAGGGCAGGGGGGCAATCAGCCCCAGCATTTT.

V and J are TRBV28 and TRBJ2-7, with TRBD1 matching 7 bases. Germline CDR1 reads MDHEN; CDR2 reads SYDVKM. This CDR3 contains 14 residues. Germline trimming cut 2 bases from V and 4 bases from J; bases unmatched to any gene: 5. CDR3: CASSLAETGYEQYF. The CDR3 DNA reads as TGTGCCAGCAGTTTAGCCGAGACAGGGTACGAGCAGTACTTC.

The chain has TRBV11-2 and TRBJ1-6; D is unresolved. This CDR3 is built from 18 residues. Per the germline V gene, CDR1 is SGHAT and CDR2 is FQNNGV. The V end lost 1 base, the J end lost 0 bases, and 13 bases lay between the germline ends. Here the CDR3 reads CASSLGEALSSYNSPLHF. DNA for the CDR3: TGTGCCAGCAGCTTAGGTGAGGCCTTGAGCTCCTATAATTCACCCCTCCACTTT.

This clone was counted once. V and J are TRBV12-3 or TRBV12-4 and TRBJ1-5; D not resolved. Deletions cut 1 base from V and 12 bases from J, with 7 bases between. The CDR3 loop spans 11 amino acids. The CDR3, as DNA: TGTGCCAGCAGTTTAGGGTCGGGCCAGCATTTT. This codes for CASSLGSGQHF.

J is TRBJ1-2 and V is TRBV20-1; D not certain. Trimming cost V 3 bases and J 7 bases, with 9 bases left between them. CDR3 length equals 11 residues. Germline V lookup: CDR1 DFQATT, CDR2 SNEGSKA (reference sequence). CDR3 nucleotide sequence: TGCAGTGCTAGCGGGTACGGTGGCTACACCTTC. This codes for CSASGYGGYTF.

The chain links TRBV12-3 or TRBV12-4 to TRBJ2-3; 9 nucleotides agree with TRBD1. Unmatched junction bases numbered 3, after V lost 7 bases and J lost 4 bases. This CDR3 region has 13 residues. The CDR3 loop reads CASTDRGPDTQYF. CDR3 bases: TGTGCCAGCACGGACAGGGGCCCAGATACGCAGTATTTT.

The chain has TRBV19 and TRBJ1-4; no reliable D call. Germline loops: CDR1 LNHDA, CDR2 SQIVND (reference sequence). The V gene lost 5 bases and the J gene lost 10 bases, with 11 bases spanning the gap. CDR3 length: 12 amino acids. The DNA of the CDR3 is TGTGCCAGTAGTCCCACCGAGGGAAAACTGTTTTTT. Its protein is CASSPTEGKLFF. The entire variable domain, with the rest obtained from reference TRBV19 and TRBJ1-4, is as follows: DGGITQSPKYLFRKEGQNVTLSCEQNLNHDAMYWYRQDPGQGLRLIYYSQIVNDFQKGDIAEGYSVSREKKESFPLTVTSAQKNPTAFYLCASSPTEGKLFFGSGTQLSVL.

V usage is TRBV9 and J usage is TRBJ2-2; perhaps TRBD2 as D (6 bases). Germline lookup yields CDR1 SGDLS and CDR2 YYNGEE. Trimming left V 0 bases short and J 6 bases short, with 9 bases between. This CDR3 is built from 14 residues. CDR3 DNA sequence: TGTGCCAGCAGCGTAGGACTAGTCGCCGGGGAGCTGTTTTTT. It yields the protein CASSVGLVAGELFF.

The rearrangement uses TRBV28 and TRBJ2-1, with TRBD2 matching over 7 bases. This CDR3 contains 16 residues. The V segment lost 7 bases and the J segment 9 bases; nucleotides outside the gene matches: 18. Germline lookup yields CDR1 MDHEN and CDR2 SYDVKM. As DNA, the CDR3 is TGTGCCAGCACTTTCTCTGTGCGGGAGATCGTAGGTGAGCAGTTCTTC. It yields the protein CASTFSVREIVGEQFF.

J is TRBJ2-1 and V is TRBV4-1; D perhaps matches TRBD2 (5 bases). Germline CDR1 MGHRA, CDR2 YSYEKL. Trimming took off 4 bases at V and 8 bases at J, with 21 bases between the two ends. This CDR3 is built from 16 residues. CDR3 sequence reads: CASSRYSTTTGDEQFF. CDR3 nucleotide sequence: TGCGCCAGCAGCCGCTACTCGACGACCACCGGGGATGAGCAGTTCTTC.

This chain connects TRBV11-3 to TRBJ2-1, with TRBD1 matching 9 bases. Germline V gene lookup returns CDR1 SGHNT and CDR2 YENEEA. V shed 6 bases, J shed 6 bases, and the junction held 15 bases outside the gene matches. The CDR3 contains 17 residues. Here the CDR3 reads CASSKRSGTGFFNEQFF. As DNA, the CDR3 is TGTGCCAGCAGTAAAAGATCCGGGACAGGGTTTTTCAATGAGCAGTTCTTC.

The chain couples TRBV5-5 to TRBJ2-1, with 7 bases matching TRBD2. Germline CDR1 and CDR2: SGHKS and YYEKEE (reference sequence). V dropped 5 bases and J dropped 7; count of bases not matched to a gene: 9. The CDR3 totals 14 residues. The CDR3: CASSGLAETNEQFF. Written as DNA, the CDR3 is TGTGCCAGCAGTGGGCTAGCGGAGACAAATGAGCAGTTCTTC.

This chain connects TRBV19 to TRBJ2-6, with D perhaps TRBD1 (6 bases). CDR3 size: 15 residues. From germline, CDR1 is LNHDA and CDR2 SQIVND (reference sequence). The V end was cut by 10 bases, the J end by 0 bases, with 13 bases between. CDR3 sequence reads: CATSTGLSGANVLTF. The DNA of the CDR3 is TGTGCCACCTCGACAGGCCTCTCTGGGGCCAACGTCCTGACTTTC.

This clone was detected only a few times. The chain links TRBV5-1 to TRBJ2-7, with D perhaps matching TRBD2 (6 bases). Germline V gives CDR1 SGHRS, CDR2 YFSETQ. V shed 2 bases and J shed 7 bases, with 13 bases lying between them. This CDR3 has 13 residues. The chain's CDR3 is CASSFSGEREQYF. The CDR3 DNA is TGCGCCAGCAGCTTTTCGGGGGAAAGGGAGCAGTACTTC.

The gene calls are TRBV6-5 and TRBJ2-7, with a weak D call TRBD2 (6 bases). Germline CDR1 is MNHEY and CDR2 is SVGAGI. Trimming removed 2 bases from V and 0 bases from J, with 8 bases in between. The CDR3 covers 14 residues. The CDR3 DNA reads as TGTGCCAGCAGTTACGGAGGGACCTCCTACGAGCAGTACTTC. Protein: CASSYGGTSYEQYF.

The J gene is TRBJ2-7, the V gene TRBV10-2; D is possibly TRBD2 (6 bases). From germline, CDR1 is WSHSY and CDR2 SAAADI. The V and J ends lost 8 bases and 1 base respectively, with 12 bases between them. This CDR3 is built from 13 residues. The chain's CDR3 is CASQGLPSYEQYF. CDR3 bases: TGCGCCAGCCAGGGACTCCCTTCCTACGAGCAGTACTTC.

This chain links TRBV30 with TRBJ1-1; D is perhaps TRBD1 (6 bases). Germline CDR1 is GTSNPN and CDR2 is SVGIG (reference sequence). This CDR3 is 11 amino acids long. Trimming left V 8 bases short and J 8 bases short, with 15 bases between. The DNA for the CDR3 is TGTGCCGTTTCGGGGACACTAGAAGCTTTCTTT. It codes for CAVSGTLEAFF.